The entry below gives a single T cell receptor beta chain sequence along with its context. This clone was recorded a few times. Its binding antigen is unknown. There are no base qualities to consult, and no much larger clone falls within one base. This record comes from a study of beta chain features in type 1 diabetes (dated by TCRdb to 2016 to 2018). With respect to the entire study: Patients and healthy donors did not differ in mean age, gender distribution, total cell number or subset yield. The study compared TCRB repertoires of sorted circulating CD4+ T cell subsets between recently diagnosed type 1 diabetes patients and matched healthy donors. Whereas all 30 or so donors provided naive and central memory subsets, regulatory and stem cell-like memory subsets were isolated from just 8 patients and about 8 healthy donors. Across all samples, fewer than 110,000,000 sorted cells were examined, and cell number per subset correlated strongly with RNA yield. Study-wide conclusions, independent of this receptor: Fewer insertions and more nucleotide deletions at VDJ recombination sites were observed in patients with type 1 diabetes, implying thymic rearrangement abnormalities. HLA sub-analyses involved small numbers of individuals, so any influence of HLA type on TCRB rearrangement remained unresolved. PCR might favor shorter templates, but patient and control samples were amplified and corrected together, so any skew would affect both groups equally. In all four CD4+ subsets, TCRB CDR3 length was moderately but significantly shorter in type 1 diabetes patients. Because cDNA was sequenced instead of genomic DNA, highly expressing activated cells could be over-represented, though the groups showed no difference in activation or CD3 levels. Naive, central memory and regulatory TCRB repertoires appeared to be more alike among patients than among healthy donors.

A single peripheral blood draw of about 116 mL on average was collected from each donor into heparinised tubes. Using a panel that included CD45RO, CCR7, CD25, CD127, CD95 and CD27, naive, central memory, regulatory and stem cell-like memory CD4+ T cells were sorted on a BD FACSAria II. Purity was above 98% for every sorted population. Right away, PBMCs were isolated by Lymphoprep density gradient centrifugation and were stained directly, with no culture step. So that batch effects would be minimized, each experiment stained and sorted samples in pairs, pairing one healthy donor with one patient. The entire isolated RNA was reverse transcribed using the High Capacity cDNA Reverse Transcription Kit, and thus expressed TCRB transcripts were sequenced. Deep immunoSEQ sequencing was applied to naive, central memory and regulatory T cell samples, giving an average of about 3.8 million total reads per sample. Sorted cells were lysed in RLT buffer and RNA was extracted with DNase-treated RNeasy Micro or Mini kits, depending on cell number. To prevent cross-contamination, each cell subset was processed individually, whereas patient and healthy donor samples were processed jointly. Using the immunoSEQ multiplex PCR, TCRB sequences were amplified from cDNA into 87-bp fragments spanning the CDR3 region. Amplicons were sequenced on the Illumina HiSeq platform. In the source study's methods: Synthetic template baselines were used to correct PCR bias computationally, reads within Hamming distance 2 were collapsed together, and singletons that could not be merged were discarded. Reads were aligned to IMGT to assign V, D and J genes, CDR3 length, and insertions or deletions at six rearrangement sites. Within each subset, clonotype counts were normalized to sorted cell number, after which true diversity and Gini coefficients were computed with the tcR R package. The overlap coefficient, calculated on TCRB nucleotide sequences, was used to quantify repertoire sharing. Out-of-frame TCRB sequences from naive cells were analyzed to stand in for the pre-selection repertoire. What TCRdb holds here is the immuneACCESS table cut down to in-frame rearrangements. Part of the clones is not present; checked against another copy, under half of the missing clones reflect an unresolved V gene, and the others are unexplained. That table is the source of V, J and clone size, and D and trimming were worked out from the DNA. A total of under 950,000 clones appear in this sample, about a sixth of them only once. 0.02% to 0.025% of the sample lies in the top ten.

The germline V gene (reference sequence) provides CDR1 MNHEY and CDR2 SMNVEV. From cysteine to phenylalanine, the CDR3 is 13 amino acids long. Here the CDR3 DNA is all that survives: 39 bases in frame from base 1. V loses 2 bases, J loses 6 bases, and the germline ends lie 7 bases apart. Sequencing was done on a sample of naive CD4+ T cells from blood. In the paper's terms, the cell subset or site label means: true naive CD4+ T cells. The source of this sequence is a young woman in good health. The chain is encoded by TRBV27 joined to TRBJ2-2; the D segment could be TRBD1, given 5 matching bases. The nucleotide sequence is TGTGCCAGCAGTTTAAGGGGTTCCGGGGAGCTGTTTTTT. This yields the protein CASSLRGSGELFF.